This is a list of T cell receptor beta chains from one sample in a study of cytomegalovirus exposure and HLA in healthy donors. Sequenced by immunoSEQ multiplex PCR; TCRdb stores in-frame clones only, minus some. The table lists 150,000 to 200,000 clones, 80% of them singletons. The sequenced sample consisted of PBMCs. The receptors originated from a boy between 5 and 17 years old in good health and CMV-seronegative. CDR3s include the opening cysteine and the closing phenylalanine or tryptophan. The D gene is left open where the match is weak. Size is stated for part of the rows, as once, few or many counts, or as a class when the clone is expanded.

d_call: -
v_call: TRBV7-3
j_call: TRBJ2-6
clone_size: -
cdr3_nt: TGTGCCAGCAGCTCCGGGAATTATGCCGGGGCCAACGTCCTGACTTTC
cdr3_aa: CASSSGNYAGANVLTF

d_call: -
v_call: TRBV10-3
j_call: TRBJ1-2
clone_size: -
cdr3_nt: TGTGCCATCAGTGATTCGGGGATTGCGGGAGTCTATGGCTACACCTTC
cdr3_aa: CAISDSGIAGVYGYTF

d_call: TRBD1
v_call: TRBV11-3
j_call: TRBJ1-1
clone_size: -
cdr3_nt: TGTGCCAGCAGCCTGCAGGGACAGTTGAGCACTGAAGCTTTCTTT
cdr3_aa: CASSLQGQLSTEAFF

d_call: TRBD1
v_call: TRBV7-7
j_call: TRBJ2-7
clone_size: -
cdr3_nt: TGTGCTAGCAGTCGACGGACAGGAAAAACATCCTACGAGCAGTACTTC
cdr3_aa: CASSRRTGKTSYEQYF

d_call: -
v_call: TRBV9
j_call: TRBJ1-3
clone_size: -
cdr3_nt: TGTGCCAGCAGCGTAAGGGGGATGAGCTCTGGAAACACCATATATTTT
cdr3_aa: CASSVRGMSSGNTIYF

d_call: TRBD2
v_call: TRBV11-3
j_call: TRBJ2-1
clone_size: -
cdr3_nt: TGTGCCAGCAGCTTAGTGGGACTAGCGTCAAGAGAGCAGTTCTTC
cdr3_aa: CASSLVGLASREQFF

d_call: TRBD1
v_call: TRBV6-1
j_call: TRBJ2-5
clone_size: few
cdr3_nt: TGTGCCAGCAGTATCAGGGGGCTAGAGACCCAGTACTTC
cdr3_aa: CASSIRGLETQYF

d_call: TRBD1
v_call: TRBV6-6
j_call: TRBJ1-1
clone_size: -
cdr3_nt: TGTGCCAGCAGTTACTCGATTACAGGGGGCACTGAAGCTTTCTTT
cdr3_aa: CASSYSITGGTEAFF

d_call: TRBD1
v_call: TRBV5-1
j_call: TRBJ2-7
clone_size: -
cdr3_nt: TGCGCCAGCAGCGTGCTACAGGGGGCAAGGAACGAGCAGTACTTC
cdr3_aa: CASSVLQGARNEQYF

d_call: -
v_call: TRBV5-4
j_call: TRBJ1-2
clone_size: -
cdr3_nt: TGTGCCAGCAGCCTCGACAGAAACTATGGCTACACCTTC
cdr3_aa: CASSLDRNYGYTF

d_call: -
v_call: TRBV7-9
j_call: TRBJ2-1
clone_size: -
cdr3_nt: TGTGCCAGCAGCCTCCCATGGGACTTCGGGTTCTTC
cdr3_aa: CASSLPWDFGFF

d_call: TRBD2
v_call: TRBV14
j_call: TRBJ2-5
clone_size: -
cdr3_nt: TGTGCCAGCAGCCAACTAGCGGGCCAAGAGACCCAGTACTTC
cdr3_aa: CASSQLAGQETQYF

d_call: TRBD2
v_call: TRBV4-3
j_call: TRBJ2-3
clone_size: -
cdr3_nt: TGCGCCAGCAGCCAAGAGCTAGCGGGTAACACAGATACGCAGTATTTT
cdr3_aa: CASSQELAGNTDTQYF

d_call: TRBD1
v_call: TRBV6-5
j_call: TRBJ1-4
clone_size: -
cdr3_nt: TGTGCCAGCGGCCGACAGGGACACAACAAAAAACTGTTTTTT
cdr3_aa: CASGRQGHNKKLFF

d_call: -
v_call: TRBV6-5
j_call: TRBJ1-6
clone_size: -
cdr3_nt: TGTGCCAGCCATTTTGCATGGCATTCACCCCTCCACTTT
cdr3_aa: CASHFAWHSPLHF

d_call: -
v_call: TRBV19
j_call: TRBJ2-5
clone_size: once
cdr3_nt: TGTGCCAGTAGTACAGGGGACCAAGAGACCCAGTACTTC
cdr3_aa: CASSTGDQETQYF

d_call: -
v_call: TRBV6-5
j_call: TRBJ2-2
clone_size: -
cdr3_nt: TGTGCCGCGGGGCTTTCCGGCGGGGAGCTGTTTTTT
cdr3_aa: CAAGLSGGELFF

d_call: TRBD1
v_call: TRBV5-8
j_call: TRBJ1-6
clone_size: -
cdr3_nt: TGTGCCAGCAGTTTGGGATGGGGACAGGGAATCATCTCCTATAATTCACCCCTCCACTTT
cdr3_aa: CASSLGWGQGIISYNSPLHF

d_call: -
v_call: TRBV15
j_call: TRBJ1-2
clone_size: -
cdr3_nt: TGTGCCACCAGCAGAGAATTGCCAGCCCCCGGGGCTAACTATGGCTACACCTTC
cdr3_aa: CATSRELPAPGANYGYTF

d_call: TRBD2
v_call: TRBV6-4
j_call: TRBJ2-4
clone_size: -
cdr3_nt: TGTGCCAGCAGCAGCAGGGAGGGAAACATTCAGTACTTC
cdr3_aa: CASSSREGNIQYF

d_call: TRBD2
v_call: TRBV4-3
j_call: TRBJ2-3
clone_size: -
cdr3_nt: TGCGCCAGCAGCCAATTAACTAGCGGGTCTACAGATACGCAGTATTTT
cdr3_aa: CASSQLTSGSTDTQYF

d_call: TRBD2
v_call: TRBV5-4
j_call: TRBJ2-1
clone_size: -
cdr3_nt: TGTGCCAGCAGCCTAGGGACTAGCGGATCGAGCTCCTACAATGAGCAGTTCTTC
cdr3_aa: CASSLGTSGSSSYNEQFF

d_call: TRBD1
v_call: TRBV7-2
j_call: TRBJ1-6
clone_size: -
cdr3_nt: TGTGCCAGCAGCTCTAGTACAGGGGCGGACTCACCCCTCCACTTT
cdr3_aa: CASSSSTGADSPLHF

d_call: -
v_call: TRBV5-8
j_call: TRBJ2-2
clone_size: -
cdr3_nt: TGTGCCAGCAGCTTGAACGGGGTGAACACCGGGGAGCTGTTTTTT
cdr3_aa: CASSLNGVNTGELFF

d_call: -
v_call: TRBV27
j_call: TRBJ1-6
clone_size: -
cdr3_nt: TGTGCCAGCAGTTTAGAGGGTCGAGGTTCACCCCTCCACTTT
cdr3_aa: CASSLEGRGSPLHF

d_call: -
v_call: TRBV27
j_call: TRBJ1-2
clone_size: -
cdr3_nt: TGTGCCAGCAGCCAAAAACAGGGCTATGGCTACACCTTC
cdr3_aa: CASSQKQGYGYTF

d_call: TRBD2
v_call: TRBV13
j_call: TRBJ2-7
clone_size: -
cdr3_nt: TGTGCCAGCAGCTTACAGCGGGGAGGGTCCTACGAGCAGTACTTC
cdr3_aa: CASSLQRGGSYEQYF

d_call: -
v_call: TRBV5-1
j_call: TRBJ1-4
clone_size: -
cdr3_nt: TGCGCCAGCAGCCCCTCGACAGGCGGTGAAAAACTGTTTTTT
cdr3_aa: CASSPSTGGEKLFF

d_call: -
v_call: TRBV7-3
j_call: TRBJ2-2
clone_size: -
cdr3_nt: TGTGCCAGCAGCTTGGGCAGTAACACCGGGGAGCTGTTTTTT
cdr3_aa: CASSLGSNTGELFF

d_call: -
v_call: TRBV6-1
j_call: TRBJ1-1
clone_size: -
cdr3_nt: TGTGCAAGTCGGGTGGCTGAAGCTTTCTTT
cdr3_aa: CASRVAEAFF

d_call: TRBD1
v_call: TRBV4-1
j_call: TRBJ1-6
clone_size: few
cdr3_nt: TGCGCCAGCAGCCCCGGGACAGGGGGCGGTAATTCACCCCTCCACTTT
cdr3_aa: CASSPGTGGGNSPLHF

d_call: -
v_call: TRBV5-1
j_call: TRBJ1-1
clone_size: -
cdr3_nt: TGCGCCAGTATCCAGGGTACTGAAGCTTTCTTT
cdr3_aa: CASIQGTEAFF